These 21 T cell receptor beta chains originate from one sample sequenced in a study of regulatory T cells in long-lasting Graves disease. Through Arm-PCR of CDR3 regions and iRepertoire HTBI primers, TCR beta libraries were built. TCRdb re-called the multiplex PCR reads with MiXCR, one entry per CDR3 protein. The repertoire holds hundreds of thousands of distinct CDR3 sequences, with 15% as singletons. Time point: newly diagnosed GD, antithyroid drugs for less than 3 months. With RNA extracted from PBMCs as input, the TCR library was made. These same records also appear under a second study, on T cells in Graves' hyperthyroidism and ophthalmopathy.

The source material was peripheral blood mononuclear cells (PBMCs), sampled at new diagnosis, from a patient treated with antithyroid drugs. The receptors stem from a woman in her forties with Graves disease.

Worth noting for this clonotype: This may come from a read error, since a much larger clone is one base off. The chain joins TRBV6-2 or TRBV6-3 to TRBJ1-2; no clear D gene. This CDR3 contains 15 residues. Germline V gene lookup returns CDR1 MNHEY and CDR2 SVGEGT. With 5 bases removed from V and 5 bases from J, the gap between germline ends came to 18 bases. As DNA, the CDR3 is TGTGCCAGCAGTACCCCTGGAGGCAGGATGTATGGCTACACCTTC. It translates to CASSTPGGRMYGYTF.

This clonotype was counted between two and nine times. This chain uses TRBV3-1 with TRBJ2-7, with D maybe TRBD2 (5 bases). The CDR3 spans 14 residues. The V gene's germline CDR1 is LGHDT and CDR2 YNNKEL (reference sequence). V was cut by 4 bases and J by 2 bases, with 12 bases left in between. Written as DNA, the CDR3 is TGTGCCAGCAGCCCTTTTGCGGGTCCCTACGAGCAGTACTTC. Translated: CASSPFAGPYEQYF.

This clonotype was observed a few times. The V and J genes are TRBV30 and TRBJ2-7, with D perhaps TRBD2 (6 bases). The CDR3 is 16 residues long. The V gene's germline CDR1 is GTSNPN and CDR2 SVGIG (reference sequence). With 2 bases removed from V and 5 bases from J, the gap between germline ends came to 22 bases. CDR3 coding DNA: TGTGCCTGGAGTCGGGGTCTGCGGAGCGGGTCCCACGAGCAGTACTTC. Residues: CAWSRGLRSGSHEQYF.

This clonotype was observed a handful of times. Here the CDR3 DNA reads TGTGCCAGCCAACGGCAGGGGGATGAAAAACTGTTTTTT. Its protein product is CASQRQGDEKLFF. The chain couples TRBV2 to TRBJ1-4; 7 nucleotides line up with TRBD1. CDR3 length: 13 residues. Germline lookup yields CDR1 SNHLY and CDR2 FYNNEI. V lost 8 bases and J lost 6; bases outside the gene matches: 6.

V gene TRBV6-2 or TRBV6-3 combines with J gene TRBJ2-5; D is perhaps TRBD1 (5 bases). The CDR3 loop spans 13 amino acids. The germline gives CDR1 MNHEY, CDR2 SVGEGT. Trimming took 6 bases from V and 5 from J, leaving 13 bases between them. The CDR3 DNA reads as TGTGCCAGCAGCTTCGGACATGGTGAGACCCAGTACTTC. It codes for CASSFGHGETQYF.

This clonotype was seen repeatedly, ten times or more. The chain joins TRBV12-3 or TRBV12-4 to TRBJ1-2; D is ambiguous. The germline V and J ends were trimmed by 3 bases and 7 bases, with 9 bases remaining between them. This CDR3 has 12 amino acids. For the CDR3, the DNA is TGTGCCAGCAGTTTGCCGACTCTTGGCTACACCTTC. Translated, it gives CASSLPTLGYTF.

This clonotype was seen repeatedly, ten times or more. This chain links TRBV20-1 with TRBJ2-7; the match to TRBD1 covers 7 bases. With V trimmed by 0 bases and J by 5 bases, 7 bases remained unmatched. The CDR3 spans 14 residues. CDR1 is DFQATT, CDR2 SNEGSKA, per germline (reference sequence). CDR3 bases: TGCAGTGCTAGAGATCCTGACAGGGTCCACGAGCAGTACTTC. Encoded protein: CSARDPDRVHEQYF.

This chain connects TRBV6-5 to TRBJ1-5; D not resolved. The V gene lost 0 bases and the J gene lost 6 bases, with 6 bases spanning the gap. CDR3 length: 13 residues. Germline V CDR1 and CDR2: MNHEY, SVGAGI. CDR3 in DNA: TGTGCCAGCAGTTACTCGATCTTTCAGCCCCAGCATTTT. This gives the protein CASSYSIFQPQHF.

The gene calls are TRBV5-5 and TRBJ2-3; no clear D gene. Trimming took 3 bases from V and 2 from J, leaving 10 bases between them. The CDR3 is 14 residues long. The germline V gene has CDR1 SGHKS and CDR2 YYEKEE (reference sequence). CDR3 coding DNA: TGTGCCAGCAGCTCGTCTTCCGTCACAGATACGCAGTATTTT. Translating gives CASSSSSVTDTQYF.

With regard to this clonotype: With a much larger clone just one base away, this may be a read error. The CDR3 is CSVGVGGSANEQFF. The CDR3 DNA reads TGCAGCGTTGGGGTTGGCGGGAGTGCTAATGAGCAGTTCTTC. The gene calls are TRBV29-1 and TRBJ2-1; TRBD2 aligns across 7 bases. After removal of 4 bases from V and 7 bases from J, the junction contained 10 bases not matched to a gene. CDR3 length: 14 residues. Germline CDR1 is SQVTM and CDR2 is ANQGSEA.

V usage is TRBV20-1 and J usage is TRBJ1-6, with D possibly being TRBD1 (6 bases). This CDR3 has 14 amino acids. V lost 3 bases and J 5 bases, leaving 11 bases between the germline ends. Germline CDR1 reads DFQATT; CDR2 reads SNEGSKA (reference sequence). The CDR3 DNA is TGCAGTGCTAGCCGGGACATGAATAATTCACCCCTCCACTTT. Translated: CSASRDMNNSPLHF.

Remarks on this clonotype: The final CDR3 position lacks the conserved phenylalanine or tryptophan, pointing to a likely read error. The chain joins TRBV6-2 or TRBV6-3 to TRBJ2-7; 9 positions agree with TRBD1. Germline V lookup: CDR1 MNHEY, CDR2 SVGEGT. The CDR3 is 17 residues long. The V segment lost 5 bases and the J segment 2 bases; nucleotides outside the gene matches: 13. For the CDR3, the DNA is TGTGCCAGCAGTCACACCCTCGGGGACAGGGAAACCTACGAGCAGTACCTC. This gives the protein CASSHTLGDRETYEQYL.

Remarks on this clonotype: A much larger clone differs by one base, so this may be a read error. V usage is TRBV6-2 or TRBV6-3 and J usage is TRBJ2-7; weak D call: TRBD2 (6 bases). Germline V gene sequence: CDR1 MNHEY, CDR2 SVGEGT. This CDR3 has 15 residues. CDR3 bases: TGTGCCGGCAGTTACGCCTGGGGGGATTCCTACGAGCAGTACTTC. Translated: CAGSYAWGDSYEQYF.

This clonotype was found many times. V is TRBV12-3 or TRBV12-4 and J is TRBJ2-5; D uncertain. The CDR3 is made up of 15 amino acids. V lost 6 bases to trimming and J lost 0 bases, with 14 bases between them. The CDR3 sequence: CASRPANFYQETQYF. The DNA for the CDR3 is TGTGCCAGCAGGCCGGCCAACTTCTACCAAGAGACCCAGTACTTC.

The table lists this clonotype with many counts. This chain uses TRBV20-1 with TRBJ2-3; 8 bases line up with TRBD1. This CDR3 region has 16 residues. The J segment lost 0 bases and the V segment lost 0 bases, leaving 5 bases of the junction unmatched. The germline V gene has CDR1 DFQATT and CDR2 SNEGSKA (reference sequence). The CDR3 DNA is TGCAGTGCTAGAGATCCTACAGGGGGGAGCACAGATACGCAGTATTTT. Its translation is CSARDPTGGSTDTQYF.

The table lists this clonotype with many counts. V and J are TRBV6-2 or TRBV6-3 and TRBJ1-6, with 9 bases aligning to TRBD1. The CDR3 contains 16 residues. Trimming removed 2 bases from V and 9 bases from J; junction bases left unmatched: 8. Per the germline V gene, CDR1 is MNHEY and CDR2 is SVGEGT. The CDR3 DNA reads TGTGCCAGCAGTTACGTGTACAGGGGGCGCATTTCACCCCTCCACTTT. This translates into CASSYVYRGRISPLHF.

This clonotype was seen a few times. The V call is TRBV5-8, the J call TRBJ1-3; D is uncertain. From germline, CDR1 is SGHTS and CDR2 YDEGEE. The CDR3 has 13 amino acids. V was cut by 4 bases and J by 8 bases, with 13 bases left in between. The CDR3 region has the DNA TGTGCCAGCAGCGCCCGGACCACAGACACCATATATTTT. This codes for CASSARTTDTIYF.

This clonotype was recorded at least ten times. The CDR3 here is CASSFYLWTSGRNRFSTDTQYF. In nucleotides, the CDR3 is TGTGCCAGCAGTTTTTATCTTTGGACTAGCGGGAGAAACCGCTTTAGCACAGATACGCAGTATTTT. This chain joins TRBV12-3 or TRBV12-4 and TRBJ2-3; 13 bases map to TRBD2. The CDR3 consists of 22 residues. V trimming: 3 bases; J trimming: 0 bases; junction bases outside the gene matches: 18.

This clonotype was detected ten times or more. The chain couples TRBV20-1 to TRBJ2-7, with TRBD2 identical over 7 bases. After removal of 2 bases from V and 0 bases from J, the junction contained 4 bases not matched to a gene. Germline loops: CDR1 DFQATT, CDR2 SNEGSKA (reference sequence). The CDR3 loop spans 14 amino acids. DNA for the CDR3: TGCAGTGCTAGAAGGCCTAGCGGCTCCTACGAGCAGTACTTC. Translation: CSARRPSGSYEQYF.

V is TRBV7-2 and J is TRBJ2-6; 11 positions agree with TRBD2. Germline V gives CDR1 SGHTA, CDR2 FQGNSA. With V trimmed by 6 bases and J by 4 bases, 8 bases remained unmatched. The CDR3 runs 17 residues. In nucleotides, the CDR3 is TGTGCCAGCAGTTTACTAGCGGGAGCTTCGGGGGCCAACGTCCTGACTTTC. Its translation: CASSLLAGASGANVLTF.

The chain links TRBV5-4 to TRBJ1-4; no firm D call. The V end was cut by 0 bases, the J end by 0 bases, with 15 bases between. Germline V gene data show CDR1 as SGHNT and CDR2 as YYREEE (reference sequence). The CDR3 consists of 18 residues. The CDR3 nucleotides are TGTGCCAGCAGCTTGGATAACTCTCGCGGAGCAACTAATGAAAAACTGTTTTTT. Amino acids: CASSLDNSRGATNEKLFF.